The clone carrying this TCR beta chain has only a few counts. Its antigen is as yet unknown. The data derive from a study of T-cell reconstitution after alpha-beta-depleted transplantation in children. Findings and caveats of the study: Where alpha-beta T cells came from about two months after transplant was reportedly several hundred expanded graft clones. When one year had passed after transplant, most T-cell counts and diversity came from newly produced T cells. The high TCRbeta diversity at day 60 in some patients came from surviving recipient T cells and thymic progenitors.

It was with unique molecular identifiers that the TCRbeta library was prepared. TCRdb passed the PCR reads through MiXCR, listing each CDR3 protein once. In the table there are hundreds of thousands of distinct CDR3 sequences, roughly 9.1% of which are singletons. V was clipped by 5 bases and J by 2 bases; unmatched bases: 3. The CDR3 is made up of 14 amino acids. Germline lookup yields CDR1 SGHRS and CDR2 YFSETQ. This sequence was found in a male patient aged 2-15 years who had a stem cell transplant for acute myeloid leukemia, so the T cells may come from the graft donor. V usage is TRBV5-1 and J usage is TRBJ2-1; 8 nucleotides match TRBD2. The sequencing used PBMCs, mostly from graft donor cells, collected 360 days after TCRalphabeta/CD19-depleted stem cell transplant. The CDR3 DNA is TGCGCCAGCAGACTAGCGGCTACCTACAATGAGCAGTTCTTC. It codes for CASRLAATYNEQFF.